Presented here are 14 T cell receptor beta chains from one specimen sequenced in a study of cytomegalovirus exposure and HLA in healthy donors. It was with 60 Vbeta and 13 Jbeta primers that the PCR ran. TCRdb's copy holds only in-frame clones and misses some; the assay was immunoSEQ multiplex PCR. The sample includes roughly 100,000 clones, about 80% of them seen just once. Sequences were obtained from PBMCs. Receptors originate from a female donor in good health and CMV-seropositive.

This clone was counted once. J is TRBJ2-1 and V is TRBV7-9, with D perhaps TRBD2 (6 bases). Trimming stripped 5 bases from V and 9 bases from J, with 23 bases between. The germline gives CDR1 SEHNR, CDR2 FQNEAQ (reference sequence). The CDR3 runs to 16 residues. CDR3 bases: TGTGCCAGCAGCCGAGCCTTGCTCGGGACTCCAAGTGAGCAGTTCTTC. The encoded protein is CASSRALLGTPSEQFF.

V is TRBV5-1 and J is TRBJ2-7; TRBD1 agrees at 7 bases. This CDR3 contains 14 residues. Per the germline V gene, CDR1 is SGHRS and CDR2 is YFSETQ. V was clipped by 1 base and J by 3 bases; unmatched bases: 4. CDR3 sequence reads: CASSLSRQGYEQYF. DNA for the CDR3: TGCGCCAGCAGCTTGTCTCGACAGGGCTACGAGCAGTACTTC.

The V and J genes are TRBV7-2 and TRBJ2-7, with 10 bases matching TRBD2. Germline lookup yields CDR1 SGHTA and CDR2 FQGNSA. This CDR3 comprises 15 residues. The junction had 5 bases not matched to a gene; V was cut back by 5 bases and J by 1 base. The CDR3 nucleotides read TGTGCCAGCAGCGCCGGACTAGCGGTATCCTACGAGCAGTACTTC. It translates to CASSAGLAVSYEQYF. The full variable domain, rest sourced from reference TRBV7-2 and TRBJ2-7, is GAGVSQSPSNKVTEKGKDVELRCDPISGHTALYWYRQSLGQGLEFLIYFQGNSAPDKSGLPSDRFSAERTGGSVSTLTIQRTQQEDSAVYLCASSAGLAVSYEQYFGPGTRLTVT.

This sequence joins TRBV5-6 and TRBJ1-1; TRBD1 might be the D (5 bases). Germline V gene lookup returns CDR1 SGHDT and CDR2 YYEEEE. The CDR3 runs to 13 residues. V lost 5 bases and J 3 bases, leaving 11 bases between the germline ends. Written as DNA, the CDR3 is TGTGCCAGCAGAAAAGGGGAGGACACTGAAGCTTTCTTT. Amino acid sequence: CASRKGEDTEAFF.

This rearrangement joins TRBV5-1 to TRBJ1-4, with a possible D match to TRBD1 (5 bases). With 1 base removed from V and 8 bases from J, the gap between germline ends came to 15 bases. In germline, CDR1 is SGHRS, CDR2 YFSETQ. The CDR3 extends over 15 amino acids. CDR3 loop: CASSLSGGGLEKLFF. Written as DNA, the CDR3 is TGCGCCAGCAGCTTGTCCGGGGGGGGTTTAGAAAAACTGTTTTTT.

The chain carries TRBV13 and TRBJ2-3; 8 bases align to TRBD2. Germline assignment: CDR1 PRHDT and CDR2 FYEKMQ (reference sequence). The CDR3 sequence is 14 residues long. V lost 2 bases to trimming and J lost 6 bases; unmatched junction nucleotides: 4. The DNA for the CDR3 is TGTGCCAGCAGCTTACCGGGAGGGTGGGATACGCAGTATTTT. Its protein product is CASSLPGGWDTQYF. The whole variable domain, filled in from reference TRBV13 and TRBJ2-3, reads AAGVIQSPRHLIKEKRETATLKCYPIPRHDTVYWYQQGPGQDPQFLISFYEKMQSDKGSIPDRFSAQQFSDYHSELNMSSLELGDSALYFCASSLPGGWDTQYFGPGTRLTVL.

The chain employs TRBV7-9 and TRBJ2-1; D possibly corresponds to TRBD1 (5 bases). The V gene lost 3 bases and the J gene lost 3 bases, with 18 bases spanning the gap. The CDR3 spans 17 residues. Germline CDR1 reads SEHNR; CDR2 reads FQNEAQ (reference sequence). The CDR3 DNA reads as TGTGCCAGCAGCTTGGCAAAGGGGATCTCCCTCTACAATGAGCAGTTCTTC. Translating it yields CASSLAKGISLYNEQFF.

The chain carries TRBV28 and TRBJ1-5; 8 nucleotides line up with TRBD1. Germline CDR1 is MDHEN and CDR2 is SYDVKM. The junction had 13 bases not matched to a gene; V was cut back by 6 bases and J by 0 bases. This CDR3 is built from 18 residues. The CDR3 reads CASSPTGDRFYSNQPQHF. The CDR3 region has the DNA TGTGCCAGCAGCCCGACAGGGGACCGATTTTATAGCAATCAGCCCCAGCATTTT.

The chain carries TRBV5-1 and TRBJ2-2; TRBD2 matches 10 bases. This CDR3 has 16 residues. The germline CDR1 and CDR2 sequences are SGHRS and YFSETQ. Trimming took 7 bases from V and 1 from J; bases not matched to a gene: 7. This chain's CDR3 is CASGPGLAMNTGELFF. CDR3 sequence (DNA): TGCGCCAGCGGCCCGGGACTAGCGATGAACACCGGGGAGCTGTTTTTT.

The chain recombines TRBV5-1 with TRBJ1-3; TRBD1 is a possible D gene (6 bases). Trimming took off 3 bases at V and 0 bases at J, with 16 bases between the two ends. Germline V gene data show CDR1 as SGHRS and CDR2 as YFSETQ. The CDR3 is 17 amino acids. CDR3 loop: CASSSSPGADSGNTIYF. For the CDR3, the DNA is TGCGCCAGCAGCTCCTCGCCAGGGGCCGACTCTGGAAACACCATATATTTT.

The CDR3 region has the DNA TGCGCCAGCAGCGCCTCAAAGACAGGGCCCTATGGCTACACCTTC. It codes for CASSASKTGPYGYTF. This chain uses TRBV4-1 with TRBJ1-2; 7 bases map to TRBD1. This CDR3 spans 15 amino acids. Trimming removed 5 bases from V and 4 bases from J; junction bases left unmatched: 10. Germline CDR1 reads MGHRA; CDR2 reads YSYEKL.

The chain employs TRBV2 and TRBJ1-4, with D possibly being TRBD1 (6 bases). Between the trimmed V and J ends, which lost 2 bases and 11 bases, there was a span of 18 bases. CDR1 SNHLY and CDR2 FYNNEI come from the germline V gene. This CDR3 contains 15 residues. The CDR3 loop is CASSESLGGARKLFF. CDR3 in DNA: TGTGCCAGCAGTGAATCGTTAGGGGGGGCGCGGAAACTGTTTTTT.

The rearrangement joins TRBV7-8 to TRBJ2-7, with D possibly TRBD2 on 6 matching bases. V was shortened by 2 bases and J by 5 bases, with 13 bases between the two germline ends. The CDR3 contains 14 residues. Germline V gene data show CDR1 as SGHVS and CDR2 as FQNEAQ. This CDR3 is CASSLHIPSDEQYF. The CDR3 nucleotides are TGTGCCAGCAGCTTACATATTCCTAGCGACGAGCAGTACTTC.

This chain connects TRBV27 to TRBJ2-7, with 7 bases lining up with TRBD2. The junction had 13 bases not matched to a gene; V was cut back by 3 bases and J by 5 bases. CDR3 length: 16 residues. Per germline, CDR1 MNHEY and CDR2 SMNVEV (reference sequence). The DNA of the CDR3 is TGTGCCAGCAGTTTTGTAGCGGGTTATGAGCTGAACGAGCAGTACTTC. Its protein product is CASSFVAGYELNEQYF.